This T cell receptor (beta chain) was obtained from a study of blood T cell repertoires in COVID-19. Looking at the study overall: Researchers got acute and convalescent COVID-19 samples from the United States, Italy and Spain. PBMCs, B-cell-depleted T cells, or T cells provided the cDNA or gDNA that made up the material.

A single count supports this clone. CDR1 SGHTS and CDR2 YDEGEE come from the germline V gene. The CDR3 runs to 17 residues. V lost 0 bases, J lost 6 bases, and 19 bases lay in between. In the authors' workflow: The assay estimated nucleated cells by amplifying reference gene primers. This table comes from immunoSEQ multiplex PCR, and its TCRdb copy is limited to in-frame clones, with some not included. For V, J and clone size, that table is used; D and trimming come from the DNA. The sample shows around 40,000 clones, roughly 79% of them seen only once. The chain combines TRBV5-8 with TRBJ2-1, with D perhaps TRBD1 (6 bases). The sequencing sample was made of peripheral blood. This receptor was identified in a woman aged 80 or older with acute or convalescent COVID-19. CDR3 amino acids: CASSLAIRGISSNEQFF. Here the CDR3 DNA reads TGTGCCAGCAGCTTGGCAATCAGGGGTATTTCAAGCAATGAGCAGTTCTTC.